The clone carrying this T cell receptor beta chain came up a few times. Amplified TCR beta CDR3 regions derived from RNA transcripts. Primed by the HTBI set, a first-round RT-PCR was run on the TCR CDR3. MiXCR was run by TCRdb on the multiplex PCR reads, yielding one entry per CDR3 protein. This sample has about 640,000 distinct CDR3 sequences; around 21% occur once, and the top ten carry 30% to 40%. The entry originates in a study of T cells in Graves' hyperthyroidism and ophthalmopathy. V lost 1 base and J lost 8; bases outside the gene matches: 5. CDR3 size: 14 residues. Germline assignment: CDR1 SGHNT and CDR2 YYREEE (reference sequence).

This sequence originates from a man aged 25-45 years with Graves' ophthalmopathy. Sequencing used blood. The rearrangement links TRBV5-4 to TRBJ1-4; 7 nucleotides align to TRBD1. The CDR3: CASSLSGTAEKLFF. The CDR3, as DNA: TGTGCCAGCAGCTTGTCCGGGACAGCCGAAAAACTGTTTTTT.